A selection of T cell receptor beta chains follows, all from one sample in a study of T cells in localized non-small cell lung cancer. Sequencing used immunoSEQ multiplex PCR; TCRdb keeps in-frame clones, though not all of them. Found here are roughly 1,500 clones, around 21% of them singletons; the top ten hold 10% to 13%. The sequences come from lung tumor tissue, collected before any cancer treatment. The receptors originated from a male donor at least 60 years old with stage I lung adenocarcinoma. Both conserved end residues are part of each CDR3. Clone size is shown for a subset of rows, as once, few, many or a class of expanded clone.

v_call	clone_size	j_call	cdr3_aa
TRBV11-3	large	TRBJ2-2	CASSLVAGRDTGELFF
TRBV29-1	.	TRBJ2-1	CSVPDRATYNEQFF
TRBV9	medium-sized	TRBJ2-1	CASSGTSGRVTNEQFF
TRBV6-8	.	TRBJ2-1	CASSYSFAWTSGVNEQFF
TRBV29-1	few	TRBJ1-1	CSVGPRVSGAEAFF
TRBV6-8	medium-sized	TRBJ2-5	CASSTRDHGTQYF
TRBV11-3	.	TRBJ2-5	CASSLTGEQETQYF
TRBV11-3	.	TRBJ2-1	CASSQGEAGGREQFF
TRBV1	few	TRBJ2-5	CASSHGTGKETQYF
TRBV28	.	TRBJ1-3	CASSSDTLTGNTIYF
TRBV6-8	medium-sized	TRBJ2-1	CASSRPREPSDEQFF
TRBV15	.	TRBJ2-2	CATSRDRANTGELFF
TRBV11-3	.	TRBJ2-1	CASSLVTGWSGRADEQFF
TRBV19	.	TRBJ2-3	CASSLASGRTDTQYF
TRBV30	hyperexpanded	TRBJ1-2	CAWSPRGYGYTF
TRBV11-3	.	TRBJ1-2	CASSLPTSLIPRNYGYTF